There are a few counts of the clone carrying this T cell receptor beta chain. The protocol was immunoSEQ multiplex PCR, while the TCRdb copy is restricted to in-frame clones and leaves out a portion. The table shows approximately 280,000 clones, with 70% to 90% occurring only once. With V trimmed by 6 bases and J by 5 bases, 21 bases remained unmatched. The length of the CDR3 is 19 residues. Looked up from germline, CDR1 is SNHLY and CDR2 is FYNNEI. This specimen comes from a study of blood T cell repertoires in COVID-19. The chain links TRBV2 to TRBJ2-1, with 8 bases aligning to TRBD2. The sequence was obtained from a woman aged 40 to 49 who had recovered from COVID-19. Sequences were obtained from PBMCs or T cells enriched from blood (not recorded which). The CDR3 coding sequence is TGTGCCAGCAGGCCCCCGGAGGGGCTAGCGGGCGCAAGTGACAATGAGCAGTTCTTC. Its protein product is CASRPPEGLAGASDNEQFF.